This T cell receptor beta chain was captured in a study of cytomegalovirus exposure and HLA in healthy donors. Germline values: CDR1 SGHTA, CDR2 FQGTGA. V lost 5 bases and J lost 4; bases outside the gene matches: 5. The CDR3 runs 14 residues. The PCR had 60 Vbeta and 13 Jbeta primers. The data were produced by immunoSEQ multiplex PCR, yet TCRdb's version contains in-frame clones alone and is incomplete. The table lists 150,000 to 200,000 clones, over 60% of them singletons, with less than 8% in the top ten. The sequenced sample consisted of PBMCs. The chain employs TRBV7-3 and TRBJ1-5; 7 bases fit TRBD1. This TCR derives from a man aged 35 to 55 in good health and CMV-seropositive. The chain's CDR3 is CASSAQGGNQPQHF. The CDR3 DNA reads TGTGCCAGCAGCGCCCAGGGGGGAAATCAGCCCCAGCATTTT.